The rows below give T cell receptor beta chains drawn from one sample of a study of T cells expressing NK-cell markers. From its re-call of the 5' RACE reads, TCRdb lists each CDR3 protein once, without DNA. In all, the sample yields approximately 420,000 distinct CDR3 sequences. Sample: blood T cells: a sorted CD56 or NKG2C T cell subset, CD4+ or CD8+ T cells, or bulk PBMC T cells (not recorded which). The source is a woman aged 50 to 60 in good health. The CDR3 runs from the conserved cysteine through the conserved F or W.

V: TRBV20-1; J: TRBJ2-7; CDR3: CSARGFRYSYEQYF
V: TRBV14; J: TRBJ2-5; CDR3: CASSQVQATQYF
V: TRBV10-3; J: TRBJ1-5; CDR3: CAIAGAAGSPQHF
V: TRBV20-1; J: TRBJ2-3; CDR3: CSAQGPRDTDTQYF
V: TRBV20-1; J: TRBJ2-3; CDR3: CSANLGVIDTQYF
V: TRBV5-6; J: TRBJ1-6; CDR3: CASSLKFLAGVDSPLHF
V: TRBV12-5; J: TRBJ1-1; CDR3: CASGSRQGGLLAEAFF
V: TRBV12-3/TRBV12-4; J: TRBJ2-1; CDR3: CASSLPPRGPKKYEQFF
V: TRBV4-2; J: TRBJ1-5; CDR3: CASSPRTGGSKNQPQHF
V: TRBV24-1; J: TRBJ1-1; CDR3: CATSDARGQGVTEAFF
V: TRBV15; J: TRBJ2-5; CDR3: CATSKRQAETQYF
V: TRBV2; J: TRBJ1-4; CDR3: CASSEALIGGEKLFF
V: TRBV5-1; J: TRBJ2-7; CDR3: CASRPDLATEQYF
V: TRBV12-3/TRBV12-4; J: TRBJ1-1; CDR3: CASRGPSGGTEAFF
V: TRBV28; J: TRBJ2-7; CDR3: CASSSPPGLQPHEQYF
V: TRBV28; J: TRBJ2-3; CDR3: CASSLPQGTDTQYF
V: TRBV20-1; J: TRBJ2-3; CDR3: CSAREYGSGSGLADTQYF
V: TRBV5-1; J: TRBJ2-3; CDR3: CASSARGGSADTQYF
V: TRBV7-2; J: TRBJ2-7; CDR3: CASSLVTGREQYF
V: TRBV6-5; J: TRBJ2-1; CDR3: CASSLTSAPYNEQFF
V: TRBV6-2/TRBV6-3; J: TRBJ2-1; CDR3: CASSYPPSLAGVPNEQFF
V: TRBV5-1; J: TRBJ1-4; CDR3: CASSQGAATNEKLFF
V: TRBV10-3; J: TRBJ2-6; CDR3: CAISDPRGSIGANVLTF
V: TRBV5-1; J: TRBJ1-2; CDR3: CASSLVGDGYTF
V: TRBV5-1; J: TRBJ2-7; CDR3: CASSFGLAGVIEQYF
V: TRBV7-6; J: TRBJ2-7; CDR3: CASSLAASGDYEQYF
V: TRBV2; J: TRBJ2-5; CDR3: CAIPGQQETQYF
V: TRBV5-1; J: TRBJ1-1; CDR3: CASSNQRGNTEAFF
V: TRBV5-1; J: TRBJ1-2; CDR3: CASSIPAGDGYTF